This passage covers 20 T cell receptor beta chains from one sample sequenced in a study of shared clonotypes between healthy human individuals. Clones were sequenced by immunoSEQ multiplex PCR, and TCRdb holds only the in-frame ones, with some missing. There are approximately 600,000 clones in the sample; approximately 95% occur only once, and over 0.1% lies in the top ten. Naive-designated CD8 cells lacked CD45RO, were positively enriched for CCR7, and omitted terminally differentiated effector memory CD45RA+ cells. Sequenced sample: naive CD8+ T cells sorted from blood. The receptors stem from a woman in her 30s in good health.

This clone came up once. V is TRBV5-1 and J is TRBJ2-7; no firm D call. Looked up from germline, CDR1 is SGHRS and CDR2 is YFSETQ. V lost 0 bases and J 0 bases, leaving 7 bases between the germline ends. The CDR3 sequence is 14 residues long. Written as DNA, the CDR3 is TGCGCCAGCAGCTTGGCGGAGAGCTCCTACGAGCAGTACTTC. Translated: CASSLAESSYEQYF.

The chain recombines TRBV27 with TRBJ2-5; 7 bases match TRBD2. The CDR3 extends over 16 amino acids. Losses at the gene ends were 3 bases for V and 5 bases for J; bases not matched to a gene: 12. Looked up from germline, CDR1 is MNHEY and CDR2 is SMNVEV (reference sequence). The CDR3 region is CASSLGGSRGWETQYF. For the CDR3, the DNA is TGTGCCAGCAGTTTGGGAGGGTCCCGGGGGTGGGAGACCCAGTACTTC.

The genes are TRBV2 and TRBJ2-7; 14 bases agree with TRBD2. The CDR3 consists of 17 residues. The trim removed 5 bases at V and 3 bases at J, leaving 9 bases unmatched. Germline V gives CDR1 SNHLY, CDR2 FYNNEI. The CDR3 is CASSNKGTSGRGYEQYF. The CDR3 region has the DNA TGTGCCAGCAGTAATAAGGGGACTAGCGGGAGAGGCTACGAGCAGTACTTC.

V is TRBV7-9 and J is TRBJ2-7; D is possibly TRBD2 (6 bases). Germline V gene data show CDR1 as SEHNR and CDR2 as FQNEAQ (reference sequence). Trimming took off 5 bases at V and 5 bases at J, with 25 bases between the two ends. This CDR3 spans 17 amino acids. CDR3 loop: CASSGILAGRPVDEQYF. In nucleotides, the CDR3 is TGTGCCAGCAGCGGCATATTGGCGGGACGCCCCGTAGACGAGCAGTACTTC.

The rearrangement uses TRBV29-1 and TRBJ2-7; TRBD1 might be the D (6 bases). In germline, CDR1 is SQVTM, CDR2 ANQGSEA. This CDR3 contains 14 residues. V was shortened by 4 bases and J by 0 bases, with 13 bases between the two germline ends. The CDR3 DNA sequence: TGCAGCGTTGGAAGGGGGACGGACTCCTACGAGCAGTACTTC. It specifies CSVGRGTDSYEQYF.

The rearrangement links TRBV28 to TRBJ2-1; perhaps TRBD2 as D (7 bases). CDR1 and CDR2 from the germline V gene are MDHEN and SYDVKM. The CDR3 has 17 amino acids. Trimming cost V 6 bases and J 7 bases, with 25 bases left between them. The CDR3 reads CASRLGGPRTSLNEQFF. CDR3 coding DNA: TGTGCCAGCAGGCTAGGGGGTCCTAGGACTAGTTTGAATGAGCAGTTCTTC.

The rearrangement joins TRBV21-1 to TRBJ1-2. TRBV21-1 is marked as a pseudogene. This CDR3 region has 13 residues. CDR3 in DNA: TGTGCCAGCAGCAAACGGCTACTCCATGGCTACACCTTC. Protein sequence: CASSKRLLHGYTF.

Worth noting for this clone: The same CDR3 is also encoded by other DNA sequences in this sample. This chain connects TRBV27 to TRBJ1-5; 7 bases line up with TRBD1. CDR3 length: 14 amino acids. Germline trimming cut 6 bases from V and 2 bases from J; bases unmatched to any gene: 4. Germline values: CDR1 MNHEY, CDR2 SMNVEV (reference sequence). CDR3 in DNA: TGTGCCAGCAGCCCAACAGGGGGCAATCAGCCCCAGCATTTT. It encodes CASSPTGGNQPQHF.

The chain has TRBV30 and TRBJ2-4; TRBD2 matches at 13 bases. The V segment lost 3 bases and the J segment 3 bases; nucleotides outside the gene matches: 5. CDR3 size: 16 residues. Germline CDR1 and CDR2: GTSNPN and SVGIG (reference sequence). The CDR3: CAWSVGTSGIKNIQYF. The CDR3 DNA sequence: TGTGCCTGGAGCGTAGGGACTAGCGGGATCAAAAACATTCAGTACTTC.

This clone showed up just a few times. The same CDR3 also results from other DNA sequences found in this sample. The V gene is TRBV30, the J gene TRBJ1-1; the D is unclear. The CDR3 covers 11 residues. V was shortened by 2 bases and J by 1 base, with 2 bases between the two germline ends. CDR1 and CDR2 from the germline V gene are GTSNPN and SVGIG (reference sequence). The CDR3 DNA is TGTGCCTGGAGTAGGAACACTGAAGCTTTCTTT. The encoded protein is CAWSRNTEAFF.

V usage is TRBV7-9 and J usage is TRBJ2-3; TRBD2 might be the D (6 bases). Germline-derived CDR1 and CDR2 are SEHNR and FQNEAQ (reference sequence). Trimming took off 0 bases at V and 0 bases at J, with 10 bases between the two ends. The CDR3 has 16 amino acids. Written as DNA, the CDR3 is TGTGCCAGCAGCTTAGCCGGAGGGGATAGCACAGATACGCAGTATTTT. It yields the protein CASSLAGGDSTDTQYF. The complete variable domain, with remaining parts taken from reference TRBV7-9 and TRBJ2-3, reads DTGVSQNPRHKITKRGQNVTFRCDPISEHNRLYWYRQTLGQGPEFLTYFQNEAQLEKSRLLSDRFSAERPKGSFSTLEIQRTEQGDSAMYLCASSLAGGDSTDTQYFGPGTRLTVL.

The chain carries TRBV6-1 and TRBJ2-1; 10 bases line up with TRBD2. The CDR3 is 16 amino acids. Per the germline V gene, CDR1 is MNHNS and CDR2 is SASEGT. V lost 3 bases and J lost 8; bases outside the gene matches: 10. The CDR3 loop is CASSEKVAGGRYEQFF. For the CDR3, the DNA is TGTGCCAGCAGTGAGAAGGTAGCGGGAGGTCGCTATGAGCAGTTCTTC.

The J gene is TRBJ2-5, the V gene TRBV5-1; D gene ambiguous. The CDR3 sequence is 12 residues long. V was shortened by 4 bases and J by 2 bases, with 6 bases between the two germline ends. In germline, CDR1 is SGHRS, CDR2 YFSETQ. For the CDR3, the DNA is TGCGCCAGCAGCCCAGATCAAGAGACCCAGTACTTC. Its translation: CASSPDQETQYF. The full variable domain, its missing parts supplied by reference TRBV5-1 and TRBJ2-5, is KAGVTQTPRYLIKTRGQQVTLSCSPISGHRSVSWYQQTPGQGLQFLFEYFSETQRNKGNFPGRFSGRQFSNSRSEMNVSTLELGDSALYLCASSPDQETQYFGPGTRLLVL.

The CDR3 loop reads CASSSKDGTGELFF. CDR3 coding DNA: TGTGCCAGCAGCTCAAAGGACGGCACCGGGGAGCTGTTTTTT. This chain links TRBV7-3 with TRBJ2-2, with D uncertain. There are 14 residues in the CDR3. Germline loops: CDR1 SGHTA, CDR2 FQGTGA. V was cut by 4 bases and J by 4 bases, with 10 bases left in between.

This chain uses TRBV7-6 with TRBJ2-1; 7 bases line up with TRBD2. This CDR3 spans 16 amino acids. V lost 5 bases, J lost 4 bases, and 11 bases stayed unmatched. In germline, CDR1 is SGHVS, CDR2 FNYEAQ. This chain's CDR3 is CASSVGSGIKYNEQFF. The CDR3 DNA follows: TGTGCCAGCAGCGTAGGGAGCGGGATTAAATACAATGAGCAGTTCTTC.

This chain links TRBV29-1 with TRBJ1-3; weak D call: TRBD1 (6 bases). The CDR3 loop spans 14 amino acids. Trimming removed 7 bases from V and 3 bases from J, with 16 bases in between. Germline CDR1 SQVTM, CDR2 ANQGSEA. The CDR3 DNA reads TGCAGCGCCGAGGGGGGGCTCGGTGGAAACACCATATATTTT. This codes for CSAEGGLGGNTIYF.

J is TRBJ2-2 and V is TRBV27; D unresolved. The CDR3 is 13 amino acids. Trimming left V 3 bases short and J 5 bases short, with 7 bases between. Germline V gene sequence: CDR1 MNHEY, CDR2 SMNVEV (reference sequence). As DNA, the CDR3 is TGTGCCAGCAGTTTGGTAGGGACCGGGGAGCTGTTTTTT. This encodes CASSLVGTGELFF.

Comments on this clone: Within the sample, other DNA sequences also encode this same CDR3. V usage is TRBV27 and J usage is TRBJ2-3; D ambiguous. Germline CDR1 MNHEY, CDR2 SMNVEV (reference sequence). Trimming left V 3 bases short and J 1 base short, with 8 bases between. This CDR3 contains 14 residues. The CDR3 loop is CASSFFAGTDTQYF. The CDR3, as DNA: TGTGCCAGCAGTTTTTTTGCGGGCACAGATACGCAGTATTTT.

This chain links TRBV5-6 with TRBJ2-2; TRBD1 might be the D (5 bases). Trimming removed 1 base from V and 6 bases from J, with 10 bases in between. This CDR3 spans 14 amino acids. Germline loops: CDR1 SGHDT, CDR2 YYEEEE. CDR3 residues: CASSLFREAGELFF. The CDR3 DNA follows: TGTGCCAGCAGCTTGTTCAGGGAAGCCGGGGAGCTGTTTTTT.

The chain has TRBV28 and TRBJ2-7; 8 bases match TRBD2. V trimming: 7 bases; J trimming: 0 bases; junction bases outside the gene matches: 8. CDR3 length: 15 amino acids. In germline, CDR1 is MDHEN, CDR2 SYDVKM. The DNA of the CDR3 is TGTGCCAGCAACTCACTAGCGGAGAGCTCCTACGAGCAGTACTTC. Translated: CASNSLAESSYEQYF.